This T cell receptor beta chain was captured in a study of control samples from healthy donors and cancer patients. This CDR3 has 14 residues. Trimming removed 7 bases from V and 6 bases from J; junction bases left unmatched: 8. The germline gives CDR1 MDHEN, CDR2 SYDVKM. Some clones are missing from TCRdb's copy, which holds only in-frame ones; the method was immunoSEQ multiplex PCR. The sample shows about 220,000 clones, about 94% of them seen only once. Sequenced: blood. This TCR derives from a man in his fifties or sixties in good health. This chain uses TRBV28 with TRBJ1-2, with 10 bases lining up with TRBD1. The CDR3 nucleotides read TGTGCCAGCATGAGACGGACAGGGGGAGATGGCTACACCTTC. Protein: CASMRRTGGDGYTF.